This is a list of T cell receptor beta chains from one sample in a study of control samples from healthy donors and cancer patients. Measured with immunoSEQ multiplex PCR; TCRdb has only the in-frame clones, and not every one. The data show 150,000 or so clones, less than 95% seen once. Sample: blood. The source of these receptors is a man younger than 30 in good health. CDR3s include the opening cysteine and the closing phenylalanine or tryptophan. The order of the fields is J gene, D gene, V gene, clone size, CDR3 DNA, CDR3 protein. A D gene is named only where the DNA matches it firmly. Clone size is given for some rows only: seen once, a few or many times, or a class if the clone is expanded.

J gene: TRBJ1-1; D gene: -; V gene: TRBV28; clone size: -; CDR3 DNA: TGTGCCAGCAGTCCTATCCCCGTCCCTAATGAAGCTTTCTTT; CDR3 protein: CASSPIPVPNEAFF
J gene: TRBJ2-3; D gene: -; V gene: TRBV15; clone size: -; CDR3 DNA: TGTGCCACCAGCGCCGGAGGACCGGCATTCACAGATACGCAGTATTTT; CDR3 protein: CATSAGGPAFTDTQYF
J gene: TRBJ1-1; D gene: -; V gene: TRBV2; clone size: -; CDR3 DNA: TGTGCCAGCAAACCGGGTAACACTGAAGCTTTCTTT; CDR3 protein: CASKPGNTEAFF
J gene: TRBJ2-1; D gene: TRBD1; V gene: TRBV7-6; clone size: -; CDR3 DNA: TGTGCCAGCAGCCCTGGTCCGGGACAGGGGACAAATGAGCAGTTCTTC; CDR3 protein: CASSPGPGQGTNEQFF
J gene: TRBJ1-2; D gene: -; V gene: TRBV20-1; clone size: few; CDR3 DNA: TGCAGCGCGACACCTAACTATGGCTACACCTTC; CDR3 protein: CSATPNYGYTF
J gene: TRBJ2-7; D gene: -; V gene: TRBV6-4; clone size: -; CDR3 DNA: TGTGCCAGCAGTGACGAGGTCGGATACGAGCAGTACTTC; CDR3 protein: CASSDEVGYEQYF
J gene: TRBJ1-1; D gene: TRBD1; V gene: TRBV4-1; clone size: -; CDR3 DNA: TGCGCCAGCAGCCAAGAACCCATCCCCGGACAGGGAACTTTCTTT; CDR3 protein: CASSQEPIPGQGTFF
J gene: TRBJ1-4; D gene: TRBD1; V gene: TRBV6-5; clone size: -; CDR3 DNA: TGTGCCAGCGGGAATACAGGGGTTGGGAATGAAAAACTGTTTTTT; CDR3 protein: CASGNTGVGNEKLFF
J gene: TRBJ2-5; D gene: TRBD2; V gene: TRBV5-1; clone size: -; CDR3 DNA: TGCGCCAGCAGCTTGGGATCTAGCGGTCAAGAGACCCAGTACTTC; CDR3 protein: CASSLGSSGQETQYF
J gene: TRBJ2-2; D gene: TRBD2; V gene: TRBV7-6; clone size: once; CDR3 DNA: TGTGCCAGCAGCTTAACACTAGCGGGGGGGCCTGGCACCGGGGAGCTGTTTTTT; CDR3 protein: CASSLTLAGGPGTGELFF
J gene: TRBJ1-2; D gene: -; V gene: TRBV2; clone size: -; CDR3 DNA: TGTGCCAGCAGTGAACAAGGGGGGTATGGCTACACCTTC; CDR3 protein: CASSEQGGYGYTF
J gene: TRBJ2-7; D gene: TRBD2; V gene: TRBV27; clone size: -; CDR3 DNA: TGTGCCAGCAGCACGACTAGCGGGGGATACGAGCAGTACTTC; CDR3 protein: CASSTTSGGYEQYF
J gene: TRBJ1-2; D gene: TRBD1; V gene: TRBV24-1; clone size: -; CDR3 DNA: TGTGCCACCAGTGACCCGGGACAGGGCAACTATGGCTACACCTTC; CDR3 protein: CATSDPGQGNYGYTF